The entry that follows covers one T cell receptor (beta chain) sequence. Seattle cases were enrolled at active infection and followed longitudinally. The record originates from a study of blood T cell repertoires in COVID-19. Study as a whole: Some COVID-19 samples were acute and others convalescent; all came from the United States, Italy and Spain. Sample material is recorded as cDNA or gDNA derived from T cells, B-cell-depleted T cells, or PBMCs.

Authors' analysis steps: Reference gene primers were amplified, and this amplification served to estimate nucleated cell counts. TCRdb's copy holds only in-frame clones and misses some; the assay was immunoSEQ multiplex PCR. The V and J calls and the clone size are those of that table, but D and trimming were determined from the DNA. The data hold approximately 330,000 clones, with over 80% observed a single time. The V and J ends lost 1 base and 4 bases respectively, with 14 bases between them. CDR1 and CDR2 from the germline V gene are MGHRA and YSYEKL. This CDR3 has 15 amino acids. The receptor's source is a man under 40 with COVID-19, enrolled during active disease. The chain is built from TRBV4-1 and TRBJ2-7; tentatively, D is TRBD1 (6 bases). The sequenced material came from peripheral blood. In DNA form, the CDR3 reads TGCGCCAGCAGCCAAGCAGGGACACCAGCTTACGAGCAGTACTTC. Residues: CASSQAGTPAYEQYF.